This is a list of T cell receptor beta chains from one sample in a study of T cells in Graves' hyperthyroidism and ophthalmopathy. TCRdb ran MiXCR on the multiplex PCR reads and lists one entry per CDR3 protein. The sample holds about 690,000 distinct CDR3 sequences, around 16% seen once. Sequenced: blood. The receptors come from a man aged 45-60 years with Graves' hyperthyroidism. Each CDR3 is given with its conserved first and last residue. D genes are given only for firm matches. Only part of the rows carry a size: once, few, many, or a class if the clone is expanded.

D,J,size,V,CDR3,DNA
NA,TRBJ1-3,many,TRBV3-1,CASSPPTVGNTIYF,TGTGCCAGCAGCCCTCCGACAGTCGGAAACACCATATATTTT
TRBD1,TRBJ1-5,NA,TRBV6-4,CASSGTGINQPQHF,TGTGCCAGTTCCGGGACAGGGATCAATCAGCCCCAGCATTTT
NA,TRBJ1-3,NA,TRBV5-1,CASSLAGRGNTIYF,TGCGCCAGCAGCTTGGCCGGCCGCGGAAACACCATATATTTT
NA,TRBJ1-3,few,TRBV10-2,CASSESSWDSGNTIYF,TGCGCCAGCAGTGAGTCTTCCTGGGACTCTGGAAACACCATATATTTT
TRBD1,TRBJ2-1,NA,TRBV24-1,CATSDPGGRGSNEQFF,TGTGCCACCAGTGATCCAGGGGGCCGAGGGTCCAATGAGCAGTTCTTC
TRBD1,TRBJ1-3,NA,TRBV6-1,CASSGQGLGNTIYF,TGTGCCAGCAGTGGACAGGGTTTAGGCAACACCATATATTTT
TRBD2,TRBJ2-1,many,TRBV29-1,CSARAGWHYNEQFF,TGCAGCGCCAGAGCGGGGTGGCATTACAATGAGCAGTTCTTC
TRBD2,TRBJ2-5,many,TRBV28,CASSGEGRDLGTQYF,TGTGCCAGCAGTGGTGAGGGGAGGGACCTTGGGACCCAGTACTTC
NA,TRBJ2-5,NA,TRBV30,CAWNRGGQETQYF,TGTGCCTGGAATAGGGGCGGACAAGAGACCCAGTACTTC
TRBD2,TRBJ2-7,NA,TRBV6-2/TRBV6-3,CASTPRLAGEDYEQYF,TGTGCCAGCACCCCCCGACTAGCGGGAGAAGACTACGAGCAGTACTTC
NA,TRBJ2-2,few,TRBV10-3,CAIRDSTGELFF,TGTGCCATCAGGGACAGTACGGGGGAGCTGTTTTTT
NA,TRBJ2-1,many,TRBV30,CAWTPGRSSYNEQFF,TGTGCCTGGACGCCTGGGCGGAGCTCCTACAATGAGCAGTTCTTC
NA,TRBJ2-1,few,TRBV9,CASSEGWTYNEQFF,TGTGCCAGCAGCGAGGGGTGGACTTACAATGAGCAGTTCTTC
TRBD2,TRBJ2-5,many,TRBV7-8,CASSLGTSATQETQYF,TGTGCCAGCAGCTTAGGGACTAGCGCGACACAAGAGACCCAGTACTTC
NA,TRBJ2-2,NA,TRBV4-1,CASSQERGGELFF,TGCGCCAGCAGCCAAGAGAGGGGCGGGGAGCTGTTTTTT
TRBD2,TRBJ2-4,few,TRBV5-1,CASSLEGGRKNIQYF,TGCGCCAGCAGCTTGGAGGGCGGGAGGAAAAACATTCAGTACTTC
NA,TRBJ1-5,few,TRBV28,CASTGRREQPQHF,TGTGCCAGCACAGGGAGGAGGGAACAGCCCCAGCATTTT
NA,TRBJ1-1,NA,TRBV27,CASSFGRATTEAFF,TGTGCCAGCAGTTTTGGTAGGGCGACCACTGAAGCTTTCTTT
NA,TRBJ1-5,few,TRBV10-2,CANTDGHSNQPQHF,TGCGCCAATACAGACGGACATAGCAATCAGCCCCAGCATTTT
NA,TRBJ2-3,few,TRBV18,CASSPPWRTKSTDTQYF,TGTGCCAGCTCACCACCGTGGCGGACCAAAAGCACAGATACGCAGTATTTT
TRBD1,TRBJ2-7,few,TRBV4-2,CASSQGPTGGGEQYF,TGTGCCAGCAGCCAAGGCCCGACAGGGGGAGGCGAGCAGTACTTC
NA,TRBJ1-1,many,TRBV12-3/TRBV12-4,CASSWVGIEAFF,TGTGCCAGCAGTTGGGTTGGCATTGAAGCTTTCTTT
TRBD1,TRBJ1-2,many,TRBV30,CAWSLQGVHTF,TGTGCCTGGAGTTTACAGGGGGTGCACACCTTC
NA,TRBJ1-1,many,TRBV29-1,CSVVRSVNTEAFF,TGCAGCGTTGTTCGGTCGGTGAACACTGAAGCTTTCTTT
NA,TRBJ2-3,NA,TRBV7-3,CASSLGPGPDTQYF,TGTGCCAGCAGCTTAGGGCCGGGGCCGGATACGCAGTATTTT